This TCR beta chain came from a study of cytomegalovirus exposure and HLA in healthy donors (dated by TCRdb to between 2016 and 2019). With regard to the full study: According to an earlier analysis of a few hundred of the donors, roughly 180 million T cells yielded 117 million unique TCR beta sequences and about 280 Gb of sequence data. The study was designed to test whether signatures of past pathogen exposure could be identified by cataloging public T cell receptors. The number of typed donors differed by locus: 629-630 for A, B, C, DRB1 and DQB1; 500 to 550 for DQA1; some 590 for DPA1; and about 450 for DPB1. Among around 400 genotyped donors of the cohort, an average of about 240,000 unique TCR beta nucleotide sequences was sequenced per donor, of which about 19% were non-productive. Among the approximately 430 genotyped donors, more than 70% belonged to the genetic ancestry cluster associated with self-reported Caucasian donors. Roughly 300 gigabases of sequencing data and approximately 85 million unique TCR sequences were included in an early release covering 500 to 750 HLA-typed donors. Rather than using new phenotypic data, the later analysis identified candidate immune exposures from TCR beta sequences and from how often those sequences occurred across donors. A later genetic analysis took genome-wide SNP genotypes for about 55% of the roughly 670 donors and used that subset as a discovery cohort. To predict cytomegalovirus infection status, the study brought together high-throughput TCR immunosequencing, statistical association of individual TCRs with disease status, and machine learning. In an earlier analysis of a few hundred of the donors, high-throughput TCR beta sequencing was used to judge whether each TCR beta V gene segment behaved as functional or pseudogenic. Both class I and class II loci were covered by HLA typing, at four-digit resolution. Because of strong linkage in the cohort, roughly five DR-DQ haplotypes were treated as single units for association and clustering. Donor age, sex, ethnicity and CMV serostatus were compiled together with the repertoire data. The study used immunosequencing to profile the T cell repertoires of approximately 640 subjects and linked those repertoires to cytomegalovirus serostatus. Every discovery cohort repertoire had been produced on one sequencing platform. In addition to the first cohort of 666 subjects, a separate validation cohort of around 110 different subjects was used. To study patterns of TCR occurrence, a later analysis re-analyzed previously published TCR beta repertoires from 550 to 800 donors and added high-resolution HLA genotyping. Overall study outcomes, separate from this receptor: In a later analysis, 16,951 TCR beta sequences were associated with specific HLA alleles at a false discovery rate of 0.05. For the cohort, immune exposure information was limited to CMV serostatus. A further reported finding was that TCR beta sequences accurately predicted the HLA-A and HLA-B alleles for most subjects in the first cohort. A later analysis found that most CMV-associated TCR beta chains appeared HLA-restricted, with HLA associations seemingly driven largely by CMV exposure. A later analysis reported that several top co-occurrence clusters appeared linked to parvovirus B19, influenza, CMV and Epstein-Barr virus. Because counts were too low, seventeen rarely observed V segments, including chromosome 9 orphons, were left out of the earlier analysis of a few hundred of the donors. According to the authors, the approach could potentially be generalized to other disease states and immunological phenotypes. According to a later genetic analysis, donors in an Asian-associated ancestry cluster had fewer N-insertions in productive TCRs than the roughly 700-donor mean. Assigning TCR associations to individual alleles was difficult when HLA alleles, especially DR and DQ, strongly co-occurred. In vitro tests confirmed that a few of the cytomegalovirus-associated TCR beta chains recognize cytomegalovirus antigens. Most TCR sequences were observed very rarely across donors, whereas some public TCRs were present in many individuals. In the study, some 160 TCR beta chains were listed as associated with cytomegalovirus. An association between a missense DCLRE1C variant and V-gene and J-gene trimming of TCR beta chains was found in a later genetic analysis and replicated in an independent cohort. In a later analysis, the rate of TCR association differed among HLA loci, with DRB1 alleles having the most associated TCRs and HLA-C alleles having the fewest. Linkage disequilibrium might explain the correlated functional status among segregating V segments, but an unknown experimental factor could not be excluded. In a later analysis, HLA-associated TCR beta chains were found to be more clonally expanded and to have lower generation probabilities than equally common non-associated chains. Roughly uniform sequencing depth across donors was assumed in presence/absence analyses, although this assumption may not hold. Cytomegalovirus status was reported to be diagnosed by the classifier with high specificity and sensitivity in both the original and validation cohorts. A cluster of highly shared sequence variants was judged likely to be a technical artifact of the sequencing pipeline. Only TCR beta chains were sequenced in this cohort, and the absence of alpha or paired-chain data limited detectable features. Because HLA typing was unavailable for some donors at each locus, only the typed subset was used in association tests. In an earlier analysis of roughly 500 of the donors, most TCR beta V segments appeared in productive rearrangements about 87% or about 30% of the time, broadly matching IMGT annotations.

The cohort consisted of approximately 670 healthy bone marrow donors. All cohort members were sampled while nominally healthy, although unrecorded immune exposures were likely present. The donor tested CMV seropositive, placing the donor among the approximately 290 seropositive members of the cohort. Every donor gave a peripheral blood sample, and the peripheral blood mononuclear cells from that sample were used for TCR beta sequencing. Genomic DNA was extracted from the blood cell samples with the Qiagen DNeasy Blood Extraction Kit. To prepare the library, the immunoSEQ multiplex PCR assay was applied. For the multiplex PCR, a mixture combining 60 forward primers for TCR Vbeta segments and 13 reverse primers for TCR Jbeta segments was used. The CDR3 region of rearranged TCR beta genes was amplified from genomic DNA with a multiplex PCR assay. Amplified TCR beta libraries were sequenced as 87-base-pair reads on the Illumina HiSeq System. Turning to the authors' computational methods: A later analysis tallied some 79 million unique TCR beta chains across the 550 to 850 repertoires, and roughly 11 million of those chains were shared by two or more donors. Raw reads were error-corrected and collapsed into unique sequences with a nearest-neighbor algorithm that merged closely related sequences to remove PCR and sequencing errors. V, D and J gene segments were assigned by aligning CDR3 sequences to IMGT reference sequences. Each retained sequence needed at least a six-nucleotide match to both a V gene segment and a J gene segment. Rearrangements were called productive when the CDR3 lacked stop codons and stayed in frame with V and J; all others were non-productive. CDR3 was defined by IMGT convention, running from the second conserved V-encoded cysteine to the conserved J-encoded phenylalanine. Sequences without an unambiguous match to a single V gene segment were excluded from the earlier analysis of almost 600 of the donors. An earlier analysis of around 600 of the donors classified V segments as functional when productive rearrangements were above 56.7% and as segregating when the standard deviation between donors was above 5%. A statistical classification framework was developed to diagnose cytomegalovirus status using the catalog of TCR beta chain sequences. V and J gene assignment, in a later analysis, came from comparing TCR nucleotide sequences with IMGT/GENE-DB human TR gene sequences. A later analysis assigned CDR3 sequences and most-parsimonious VDJ recombination scenarios with the TCRdist pipeline. A later analysis defined each TCR beta chain by its CDR3 amino acid sequence plus V-gene family, and excluded reads lacking a unique V-gene family. As a way to deal with suspected cross-contamination and a sequencing artifact, a later analysis dropped approximately 570 nucleotide sequences that were highly shared and had low generation probability. A later analysis calculated a clonal expansion index for each public chain from normalized within-repertoire ranks of inferred template counts. In a later analysis, generation probabilities were computed with a VDJ recombination model fitted to out-of-frame rearrangements, and the resulting probabilities were checked against IGoR. In a later analysis, TCR-TCR, TCR-HLA and TCR-CMV co-occurrence was scored with hypergeometric tests, and a repertoire-size bias correction was applied to TCR pairs. False discovery rates were estimated in a later analysis by permuting HLA or CMV assignments 20 times. In a later analysis, co-occurring TCRs were grouped using DBSCAN, with TCRdist sequence similarity added in when clustering inside HLA-allele-positive subsets. Repertoires with fewer than 30,000 or more than 120,000 public chains, plus five repertoires with anomalous nucleotide sharing, were excluded from co-occurrence clustering. TCRdb provides this immuneACCESS table in a form limited to in-frame rearrangements. Some clones are lacking; in checked studies, under half of them reflect an unresolved V gene, and why the rest are absent is not known. V, J and clone size are those of that table, while D and trimming were read from the DNA. A total of around 100,000 clones appear in this sample, about 70% of them only once. The ten most abundant clones make up 2% to 3% of the sample.

Details on this clone: The specificity of this receptor is unknown. No base qualities exist here, and no much larger clone lies one base off it. Other DNA sequences in this specimen translate into the identical CDR3.

The origin of this receptor is a man in his fifties in good health and CMV-seropositive. What was sequenced was PBMCs.

The nucleotides are TGTGCCAGCAGTTTTGGCCTACGGGGCGAGCAGTACTTC. This is translated as CASSFGLRGEQYF. The chain was built from TRBV27 and TRBJ2-7; TRBD2 is a possible D gene, resting on 5 matching bases. The CDR3, cysteine through phenylalanine, is 13 amino acids long. Only the CDR3 part of the read is kept: 39 bases, read in frame from the first base. From a lookup of the germline V gene (reference sequence), CDR1 and CDR2 are MNHEY and SMNVEV. V loses 3 bases, J loses 6 bases, and the germline ends lie 12 bases apart.